There are a few counts of the clone carrying this T cell receptor (beta chain). The antigen is not known. TCRdb's copy holds only in-frame clones and misses some; the assay was immunoSEQ multiplex PCR. The sample holds 150,000 or so clones, around nine tenths seen once. This sample was included in a study of cytomegalovirus exposure and HLA in healthy donors. Study results and limitations: Cytomegalovirus-associated status was assigned to about 160 TCR beta chains. Generally TCR sequences proved uncommon, though certain public TCRs appeared in numerous donors. A few chains tied to CMV proved CMV antigen-specific in vitro.

This CDR3 spans 12 amino acids. Germline loops: CDR1 SGHTA, CDR2 FQGNSA. V lost 4 bases to trimming and J lost 9 bases; unmatched junction nucleotides: 0. This clonotype was obtained from a man younger than 30 in good health and CMV-seropositive. Sequences were obtained from PBMCs. V and J are TRBV7-2 and TRBJ1-6; 7 nucleotides line up with TRBD1. The CDR3 is CASSSGGSPLHF. In DNA form, the CDR3 reads TGTGCCAGCAGCTCAGGGGGTTCACCCCTCCACTTT.